Detailed here is one TCR beta chain. This sample is part of a study of control samples from healthy donors and cancer patients. Generated by immunoSEQ multiplex PCR, the TCRdb table keeps only in-frame clones and is missing some. The table shows 100,000 to 150,000 clones, with 85% to 95% occurring only once. CDR3 length: 13 residues. The J segment lost 8 bases and the V segment lost 5 bases, leaving 7 bases of the junction unmatched. Germline V gene lookup returns CDR1 MNHEY and CDR2 SMNVEV (reference sequence). Sequencing was done on a sample of PBMCs. The gene calls are TRBV27 and TRBJ1-2; the match to TRBD1 covers 8 bases. This sequence originates from a man aged 80 or over with head and neck cancer. This chain's CDR3 is CASSRTGIEGYTF. The CDR3 DNA is TGTGCCAGCAGTAGGACAGGGATCGAAGGCTACACCTTC.